This is a list of T cell receptor beta chains from one sample in a study of T-cell reconstitution after alpha-beta-depleted transplantation in children. MiXCR, run by TCRdb on the PCR reads, gives a single entry per CDR3 protein. Altogether approximately 350,000 distinct CDR3 sequences are present, approximately 10% being singletons, with the ten largest covering around 2.4%. Here the sequenced sample was PBMCs from the stem cell graft donor, taken from the stem cell graft. The receptor set was obtained from a human donor who donated a stem cell graft to a child with acute lymphoblastic leukemia. Each CDR3 is given with its conserved first and last residue. The D gene is left open where the match is weak. Size values are once, few and many counts, or a class for expanded clones, and some rows have none.

v_gene: TRBV7-2
d_gene: NA
j_gene: TRBJ2-1
abundance: few
CDR3aa: CASSLDGSGNEQFF
CDR3nt: TGTGCCAGCAGCTTAGACGGGAGTGGAAATGAGCAGTTCTTC

v_gene: TRBV28
d_gene: NA
j_gene: TRBJ2-5
abundance: NA
CDR3aa: CASSSPTGWGTQYF
CDR3nt: TGTGCCAGCAGTTCCCCCACAGGGTGGGGGACCCAGTACTTC

v_gene: TRBV29-1
d_gene: NA
j_gene: TRBJ2-7
abundance: many
CDR3aa: CSVVASGTATYEQYF
CDR3nt: TGCAGCGTTGTCGCTTCCGGGACTGCAACCTACGAGCAGTACTTC

v_gene: TRBV21-1
d_gene: NA
j_gene: TRBJ1-6
abundance: few
CDR3aa: CARKVTGALLTPNCSYNSPLHF
CDR3nt: TGTGCCAGAAAGGTCACAGGGGCCCTACTGACCCCGAATTGCTCCTATAATTCACCCCTCCACTTT

v_gene: TRBV24-1
d_gene: NA
j_gene: TRBJ2-5
abundance: NA
CDR3aa: CATSDWRDQETQYF
CDR3nt: TGTGCCACCAGTGACTGGCGGGACCAAGAGACCCAGTACTTC

v_gene: TRBV20-1
d_gene: NA
j_gene: TRBJ2-3
abundance: few
CDR3aa: CSARVLVADTQYF
CDR3nt: TGCAGTGCTAGAGTATTAGTCGCGGATACGCAGTATTTT

v_gene: TRBV24-1
d_gene: NA
j_gene: TRBJ2-1
abundance: many
CDR3aa: CATSDSEGGFRGQFF
CDR3nt: TGTGCCACCAGTGACTCAGAGGGGGGATTTCGAGGGCAGTTCTTC

v_gene: TRBV15
d_gene: TRBD1
j_gene: TRBJ2-7
abundance: NA
CDR3aa: CATATGGLPYEQYF
CDR3nt: TGTGCCACCGCGACAGGGGGGCTTCCCTACGAGCAGTACTTC

v_gene: TRBV7-2
d_gene: NA
j_gene: TRBJ2-3
abundance: many
CDR3aa: CASSVLTDTQYF
CDR3nt: TGTGCCAGCAGCGTACTCACAGATACGCAGTATTTT

v_gene: TRBV10-2
d_gene: TRBD1
j_gene: TRBJ1-5
abundance: many
CDR3aa: CASSPTGNSNQPQHF
CDR3nt: TGCGCCAGCAGTCCGACAGGGAATAGCAATCAGCCCCAGCATTTT

v_gene: TRBV29-1
d_gene: TRBD2
j_gene: TRBJ2-3
abundance: few
CDR3aa: CSVEVPGAGGFTDTQYF
CDR3nt: TGCAGCGTTGAAGTTCCCGGAGCGGGAGGGTTCACAGATACGCAGTATTTT

v_gene: TRBV5-4
d_gene: NA
j_gene: TRBJ2-2
abundance: NA
CDR3aa: CASSPAGPGELFF
CDR3nt: TGTGCCAGCAGCCCTGCGGGACCCGGGGAGCTGTTTTTT

v_gene: TRBV19
d_gene: NA
j_gene: TRBJ2-3
abundance: few
CDR3aa: CASSIAGWYGGTDTQYF
CDR3nt: TGTGCCAGTAGTATTGCAGGATGGTATGGGGGTACAGATACGCAGTATTTT

v_gene: TRBV12-3/TRBV12-4
d_gene: NA
j_gene: TRBJ2-2
abundance: NA
CDR3aa: CASTWGRWGSNTGELFF
CDR3nt: TGTGCCAGCACCTGGGGTAGATGGGGATCGAACACCGGGGAGCTGTTTTTT

v_gene: TRBV6-4
d_gene: NA
j_gene: TRBJ1-6
abundance: few
CDR3aa: CASSDLPGLQGSGPLHF
CDR3nt: TGTGCCAGCAGTGACCTTCCGGGCCTACAAGGATCGGGACCCCTCCACTTT

v_gene: TRBV7-3
d_gene: NA
j_gene: TRBJ2-1
abundance: NA
CDR3aa: CASSSPAGSSYNEQFF
CDR3nt: TGTGCCAGCAGCTCCCCCGCCGGGAGTTCCTACAATGAGCAGTTCTTC

v_gene: TRBV7-9
d_gene: NA
j_gene: TRBJ2-1
abundance: few
CDR3aa: CASSHTPAWRDNEQFF
CDR3nt: TGTGCCAGCAGCCATACCCCCGCCTGGCGGGACAATGAGCAGTTCTTC

v_gene: TRBV29-1
d_gene: TRBD1
j_gene: TRBJ2-2
abundance: NA
CDR3aa: CSVEGQANTGELFF
CDR3nt: TGCAGCGTTGAGGGACAGGCGAACACCGGGGAGCTGTTTTTT

v_gene: TRBV20-1
d_gene: TRBD2
j_gene: TRBJ2-5
abundance: few
CDR3aa: CSAIAHGGTSGRYRETQYF
CDR3nt: TGCAGTGCTATCGCGCATGGAGGGACTAGCGGGAGATACAGGGAGACCCAGTACTTC

v_gene: TRBV10-3
d_gene: NA
j_gene: TRBJ1-2
abundance: few
CDR3aa: CAISEGAGIYGYTF
CDR3nt: TGTGCCATCAGTGAGGGGGCAGGGATTTATGGCTACACCTTC

v_gene: TRBV6-1
d_gene: NA
j_gene: TRBJ2-7
abundance: few
CDR3aa: CASVPTEVSYEQYF
CDR3nt: TGTGCCAGCGTCCCAACGGAGGTCAGCTACGAGCAGTACTTC

v_gene: TRBV20-1
d_gene: TRBD2
j_gene: TRBJ2-1
abundance: many
CDR3aa: CSAPGLAGDEQFF
CDR3nt: TGCAGTGCGCCGGGACTAGCGGGAGACGAGCAGTTCTTC

v_gene: TRBV4-2
d_gene: NA
j_gene: TRBJ2-3
abundance: NA
CDR3aa: CASSQGGGITDTQYF
CDR3nt: TGTGCCAGCAGCCAGGGAGGGGGAATCACAGATACGCAGTATTTT

v_gene: TRBV7-8
d_gene: NA
j_gene: TRBJ2-3
abundance: few
CDR3aa: CASSFLGHDTADTQYF
CDR3nt: TGTGCCAGCAGCTTTCTAGGACATGATACGGCAGATACGCAGTATTTT

v_gene: TRBV7-2
d_gene: TRBD2
j_gene: TRBJ2-7
abundance: many
CDR3aa: CASSLVGGREQYF
CDR3nt: TGTGCCAGCAGCTTAGTAGGCGGGAGAGAGCAGTACTTC

v_gene: TRBV28
d_gene: NA
j_gene: TRBJ2-1
abundance: few
CDR3aa: CASSSPGEGGEQFF
CDR3nt: TGTGCCAGCAGTTCGCCCGGAGAAGGGGGTGAGCAGTTCTTC

v_gene: TRBV20-1
d_gene: NA
j_gene: TRBJ1-5
abundance: NA
CDR3aa: CSASGRERPNQPQHF
CDR3nt: TGCAGTGCTAGTGGGAGGGAGAGGCCCAATCAGCCCCAGCATTTT

v_gene: TRBV12-5
d_gene: NA
j_gene: TRBJ2-5
abundance: few
CDR3aa: CASGLPGSGEETQYF
CDR3nt: TGTGCTAGTGGTTTGCCGGGTTCGGGGGAGGAGACCCAGTACTTC

v_gene: TRBV27
d_gene: TRBD1
j_gene: TRBJ1-6
abundance: many
CDR3aa: CASSLLGTGDSPLHF
CDR3nt: TGTGCCAGCAGTTTATTAGGGACAGGGGATTCACCCCTCCACTTT

v_gene: TRBV12-3/TRBV12-4
d_gene: NA
j_gene: TRBJ2-1
abundance: NA
CDR3aa: CASSFQGIYAEQFF
CDR3nt: TGTGCCAGCAGTTTCCAGGGGATCTATGCTGAGCAGTTCTTC

v_gene: TRBV27
d_gene: TRBD1
j_gene: TRBJ2-7
abundance: many
CDR3aa: CASSFLDRRTYEQYF
CDR3nt: TGTGCCAGCAGTTTCTTGGACAGGCGAACCTACGAGCAGTACTTC

v_gene: TRBV20-1
d_gene: TRBD2
j_gene: TRBJ2-1
abundance: NA
CDR3aa: CSAARVTSGRAYYNEQFF
CDR3nt: TGCAGTGCCGCCAGGGTGACTAGCGGGAGGGCGTACTACAATGAGCAGTTCTTC

v_gene: TRBV7-9
d_gene: NA
j_gene: TRBJ1-2
abundance: few
CDR3aa: CASSLQGYYGYTF
CDR3nt: TGTGCCAGCAGCTTACAGGGATACTATGGCTACACCTTC

v_gene: TRBV4-3
d_gene: NA
j_gene: TRBJ2-7
abundance: few
CDR3aa: CASSQDRSSYEQYF
CDR3nt: TGCGCCAGCAGCCAAGATAGGAGTTCCTACGAGCAGTACTTC

v_gene: TRBV7-9
d_gene: NA
j_gene: TRBJ2-3
abundance: many
CDR3aa: CASSSSGSSTDTQYF
CDR3nt: TGTGCCAGCAGCTCGAGCGGGTCAAGCACAGATACGCAGTATTTT

v_gene: TRBV28
d_gene: NA
j_gene: TRBJ1-1
abundance: NA
CDR3aa: CAMSLAIGRGNTEAFF
CDR3nt: TGTGCCATGAGCTTGGCAATAGGGCGGGGGAACACTGAAGCTTTCTTT

v_gene: TRBV5-1
d_gene: NA
j_gene: TRBJ1-1
abundance: few
CDR3aa: CASTLGEVNTEAFF
CDR3nt: TGCGCCAGCACCCTTGGGGAAGTGAACACTGAAGCTTTCTTT

v_gene: TRBV19
d_gene: TRBD1
j_gene: TRBJ2-7
abundance: NA
CDR3aa: CASSPGTGILYEQYF
CDR3nt: TGTGCCAGTAGTCCCGGGACAGGGATACTCTACGAGCAGTACTTC

v_gene: TRBV5-5
d_gene: NA
j_gene: TRBJ2-7
abundance: NA
CDR3aa: CASSLARDEQYF
CDR3nt: TGTGCCAGCAGCTTGGCCCGGGACGAGCAGTACTTC

v_gene: TRBV6-1
d_gene: TRBD2
j_gene: TRBJ2-7
abundance: NA
CDR3aa: CASTNGIAGGYEQYF
CDR3nt: TGTGCCAGCACCAATGGCATAGCGGGAGGCTACGAGCAGTACTTC

v_gene: TRBV30
d_gene: TRBD1
j_gene: TRBJ2-3
abundance: NA
CDR3aa: CALRTGGIADTQYF
CDR3nt: TGTGCCTTACGGACAGGGGGCATCGCAGATACGCAGTATTTT

v_gene: TRBV12-3/TRBV12-4
d_gene: NA
j_gene: TRBJ1-5
abundance: NA
CDR3aa: CASSPGARQGLGQPQHF
CDR3nt: TGTGCCAGCAGTCCCGGGGCGCGCCAGGGGCTGGGCCAGCCCCAGCATTTT

v_gene: TRBV6-5
d_gene: TRBD1
j_gene: TRBJ2-7
abundance: few
CDR3aa: CASSYGTGIYEQYF
CDR3nt: TGTGCCAGCAGTTACGGGACAGGGATCTACGAGCAGTACTTC

v_gene: TRBV20-1
d_gene: NA
j_gene: TRBJ1-6
abundance: NA
CDR3aa: CSAVRTENSPLHF
CDR3nt: TGCAGTGCTGTCCGGACCGAGAATTCACCCCTCCACTTT

v_gene: TRBV4-2
d_gene: NA
j_gene: TRBJ1-3
abundance: NA
CDR3aa: CASSQVSSDSGNTIYF
CDR3nt: TGTGCCAGCAGCCAAGTCTCGTCGGACTCTGGAAACACCATATATTTT

v_gene: TRBV11-2
d_gene: TRBD1
j_gene: TRBJ1-1
abundance: many
CDR3aa: CASSLVPGGTEAFF
CDR3nt: TGTGCCAGCAGCTTAGTTCCAGGGGGCACTGAAGCTTTCTTT

v_gene: TRBV28
d_gene: TRBD2
j_gene: TRBJ2-7
abundance: NA
CDR3aa: CASSPIPGLAGPNLYEQYF
CDR3nt: TGTGCCAGCAGTCCAATCCCGGGACTAGCGGGACCGAATCTCTACGAGCAGTACTTC

v_gene: TRBV12-3/TRBV12-4
d_gene: NA
j_gene: TRBJ2-3
abundance: few
CDR3aa: CASSFGEGTQYF
CDR3nt: TGTGCCAGCAGTTTTGGGGAAGGTACGCAGTATTTT

v_gene: TRBV28
d_gene: NA
j_gene: TRBJ1-1
abundance: few
CDR3aa: CASSETDDGTEAFF
CDR3nt: TGTGCCAGCAGTGAGACGGACGATGGGACTGAAGCTTTCTTT

v_gene: TRBV7-9
d_gene: NA
j_gene: TRBJ2-7
abundance: few
CDR3aa: CVLEGNYEQYF
CDR3nt: TGTGTATTGGAGGGAAACTACGAGCAGTACTTC

v_gene: TRBV18
d_gene: TRBD1
j_gene: TRBJ2-7
abundance: many
CDR3aa: CASSETDRRTYEQYF
CDR3nt: TGTGCCAGCTCAGAAACGGACAGGAGAACCTACGAGCAGTACTTC

v_gene: TRBV5-1
d_gene: NA
j_gene: TRBJ2-1
abundance: few
CDR3aa: CASSPRAGVSSYNEQFF
CDR3nt: TGCGCCAGCAGCCCGAGAGCGGGCGTCAGCTCCTACAATGAGCAGTTCTTC

v_gene: TRBV2
d_gene: NA
j_gene: TRBJ2-5
abundance: NA
CDR3aa: CASIRVDQETQYF
CDR3nt: TGTGCCAGCATTCGGGTGGATCAAGAGACCCAGTACTTC

v_gene: TRBV11-2
d_gene: TRBD2
j_gene: TRBJ2-7
abundance: NA
CDR3aa: CASSLGGRSGHEQYF
CDR3nt: TGTGCCAGCAGCTTAGGCGGGAGGTCGGGGCACGAGCAGTACTTC

v_gene: TRBV20-1
d_gene: TRBD2
j_gene: TRBJ2-7
abundance: NA
CDR3aa: CSARDLGTSRNEQYF
CDR3nt: TGCAGTGCTAGAGATCTAGGGACTAGCCGCAACGAGCAGTACTTC

v_gene: TRBV5-1
d_gene: NA
j_gene: TRBJ1-4
abundance: many
CDR3aa: CASSLGSAGGSEKLFF
CDR3nt: TGCGCCAGCAGCCTCGGCAGTGCGGGGGGCAGTGAAAAACTGTTTTTT

v_gene: TRBV5-1
d_gene: NA
j_gene: TRBJ2-6
abundance: few
CDR3aa: CASSKGDTGANVLTF
CDR3nt: TGCGCCAGCAGCAAAGGGGATACTGGGGCCAACGTCCTGACTTTC

v_gene: TRBV7-2
d_gene: TRBD2
j_gene: TRBJ2-1
abundance: many
CDR3aa: CASSYLAGGTYNEQFF
CDR3nt: TGTGCCAGCAGTTACCTAGCGGGAGGCACCTACAATGAGCAGTTCTTC

v_gene: TRBV7-2
d_gene: NA
j_gene: TRBJ2-3
abundance: NA
CDR3aa: CASSLAGTADTQYF
CDR3nt: TGTGCCAGCAGCTTAGCCGGGACTGCAGATACGCAGTATTTT